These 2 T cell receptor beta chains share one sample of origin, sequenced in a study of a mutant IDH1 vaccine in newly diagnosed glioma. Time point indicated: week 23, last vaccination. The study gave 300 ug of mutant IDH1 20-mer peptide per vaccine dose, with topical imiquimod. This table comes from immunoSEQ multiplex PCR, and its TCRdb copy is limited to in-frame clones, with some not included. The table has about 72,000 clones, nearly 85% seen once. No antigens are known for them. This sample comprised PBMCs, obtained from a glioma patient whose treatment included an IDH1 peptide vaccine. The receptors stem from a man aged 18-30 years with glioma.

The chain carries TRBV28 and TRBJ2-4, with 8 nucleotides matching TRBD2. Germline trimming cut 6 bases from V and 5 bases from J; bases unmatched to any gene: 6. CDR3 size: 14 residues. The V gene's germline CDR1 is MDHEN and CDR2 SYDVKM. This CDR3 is CASSPQGLENIQYF. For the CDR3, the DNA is TGTGCCAGCAGCCCCCAGGGACTAGAAAACATTCAGTACTTC.

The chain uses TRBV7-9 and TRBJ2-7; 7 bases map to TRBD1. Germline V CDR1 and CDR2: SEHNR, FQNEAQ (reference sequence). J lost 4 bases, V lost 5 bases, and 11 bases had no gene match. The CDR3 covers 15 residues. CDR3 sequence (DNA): TGTGCCAGCAGCGACCAGACAGGGCGTTCGTACGAGCAGTACTTC. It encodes CASSDQTGRSYEQYF.